This T cell receptor beta chain was observed in a study of early T cells in non-severe SARS-CoV-2 infection. Overall study: Sequenced bulk RNA came from whole blood that was unsorted, and chains were unpaired. Points from the study as a whole: Anti-spike CD8 responses were favored by VDJdb matching, which missed private and CD4 specificities.

There are 12 residues in the CDR3. The V end was cut by 0 bases, the J end by 5 bases, with 4 bases between. CDR1 and CDR2 from the germline V gene are SGHAT and FQNNGV. This clonotype has only a few counts. Its specificity is not known. cDNA molecules, individually, were tagged with unique molecular identifiers. TCRdb processed the 5' RACE reads anew with MiXCR; each CDR3 protein has one entry. The table records fewer than 35,000 distinct CDR3 sequences, about 5.7% of them present only once. Material for sequencing was whole blood. The chain is built from TRBV11-2 and TRBJ2-5; D is unresolved. The source of this sequence is an adult who was a healthcare worker with PCR-confirmed SARS-CoV-2 infection or an uninfected control (not recorded which). The CDR3, as DNA: TGTGCCAGCAGCTTAGATAGGGAGACCCAGTACTTC. It yields the protein CASSLDRETQYF.